This T cell receptor (beta chain) was recorded in a study of blood T cells in healthy people across ages. With regard to this clonotype: Antigen: not known.

Combining a sample-barcoded 5' primer with a J-beta primer mix, a second PCR ran for roughly 7 to 12 cycles. Tags on each cDNA molecule came from a template-switch adaptor with 12 random nucleotides. TCRdb called the 5' RACE reads again in MiXCR, with one record for every CDR3 protein. The table has roughly 700,000 distinct CDR3 sequences, around half seen once; the top ten hold 25% to 35%. Study-wide results and caveats: A roughly linear age-dependent decrease characterized TCR beta diversity per million T cells.

Each donor was a healthy Caucasian individual from Russia, aged roughly 6 to 95. V lost 6 bases, J lost 0 bases, and 5 bases stayed unmatched. Germline CDR1 reads ENHRY; CDR2 reads SYGVKD. The CDR3 totals 14 residues. The gene calls are TRBV10-3 and TRBJ2-7; 7 bases match TRBD1. Sequencing used blood. This TCR was sampled from a woman aged 60-70 years in good health. CDR3 amino acids: CAISKDRSSYEQYF. CDR3 DNA sequence: TGTGCCATCAGCAAGGACAGGAGCTCCTACGAGCAGTACTTC.